This note documents a single T cell receptor beta chain sequence. Its antigen remains unidentified. Sequencing was designed to attain a depth spanning 1 in 200,000 to 1 in 1 million T cells. Clones were sequenced by immunoSEQ multiplex PCR, and TCRdb holds only the in-frame ones, with some missing. The data show 9,500 to 14,000 clones, approximately 85% seen once. The entry originates in a study of cytotoxic CD8 clonotypes in ibrutinib-treated CLL. The CDR3 covers 16 residues. With 1 base clipped from V and 0 bases from J, the junction kept 4 bases outside the gene matches. Germline CDR1 and CDR2: MNHNS and SASEGT. Study conclusions and caveats: Lymph node repertoires were not studied, and sampling times were unmatched.

The receptor's source is a human donor with chronic lymphocytic leukemia. Material: PBMCs, obtained at disease progression, from a patient treated with ibrutinib. The chain uses TRBV6-1 and TRBJ2-7; TRBD2 agrees at 9 bases. The CDR3 loop reads CASSEGLAASSYEQYF. The CDR3 DNA follows: TGTGCCAGCAGTGAAGGACTAGCGGCCAGCTCCTACGAGCAGTACTTC.